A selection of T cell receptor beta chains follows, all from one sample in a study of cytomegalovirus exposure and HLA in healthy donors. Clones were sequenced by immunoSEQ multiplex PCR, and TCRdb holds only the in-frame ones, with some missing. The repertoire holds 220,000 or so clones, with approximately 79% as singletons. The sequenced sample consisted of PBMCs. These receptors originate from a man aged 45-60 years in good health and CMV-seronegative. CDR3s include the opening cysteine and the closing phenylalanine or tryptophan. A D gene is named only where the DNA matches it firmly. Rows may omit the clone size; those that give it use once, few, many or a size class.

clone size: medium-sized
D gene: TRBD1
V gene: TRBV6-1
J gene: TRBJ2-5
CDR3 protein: CASSETSGTGQETQYF
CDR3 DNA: TGTGCCAGCAGTGAAACGTCCGGGACAGGCCAAGAGACCCAGTACTTC

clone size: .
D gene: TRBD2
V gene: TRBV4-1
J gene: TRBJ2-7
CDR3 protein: CASSQEPSGRVYEQYF
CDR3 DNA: TGCGCCAGCAGCCAAGAGCCTAGCGGGAGGGTATACGAGCAGTACTTC

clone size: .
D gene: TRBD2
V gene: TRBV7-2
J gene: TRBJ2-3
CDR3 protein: CASSLNGLAADTQYF
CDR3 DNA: TGTGCCAGCAGCTTAAACGGACTAGCGGCAGATACGCAGTATTTT

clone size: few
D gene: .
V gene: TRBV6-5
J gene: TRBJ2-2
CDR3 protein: CASSYSTSSGELFF
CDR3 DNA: TGTGCCAGCAGTTACAGTACTAGTTCCGGGGAGCTGTTTTTT

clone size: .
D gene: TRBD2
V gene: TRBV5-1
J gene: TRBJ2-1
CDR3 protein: CASSLEGLANEQFF
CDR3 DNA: TGCGCCAGCAGCTTGGAGGGACTAGCCAATGAGCAGTTCTTC

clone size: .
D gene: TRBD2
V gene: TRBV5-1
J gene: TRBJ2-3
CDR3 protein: CASSLAGEGRGSDTQYF
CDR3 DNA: TGCGCCAGCAGCTTGGCCGGGGAGGGACGGGGATCCGATACGCAGTATTTT

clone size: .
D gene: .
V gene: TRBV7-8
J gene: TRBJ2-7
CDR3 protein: CASSSGTSWDEQYF
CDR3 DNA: TGTGCCAGCAGCTCCGGGACAAGCTGGGACGAGCAGTACTTC

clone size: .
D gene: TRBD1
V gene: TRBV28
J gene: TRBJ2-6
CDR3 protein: CASSLMRQGAGGANVLTF
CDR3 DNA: TGTGCCAGCAGTTTAATGCGTCAGGGGGCAGGTGGGGCCAACGTCCTGACTTTC

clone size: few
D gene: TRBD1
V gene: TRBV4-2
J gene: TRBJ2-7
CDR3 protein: CASSQEGQGARFEQYF
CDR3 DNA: TGTGCCAGCAGCCAAGAGGGACAGGGGGCTAGGTTTGAGCAGTACTTC

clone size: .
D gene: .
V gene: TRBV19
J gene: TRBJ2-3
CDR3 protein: CASRGGEFNADTQYF
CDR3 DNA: TGTGCCAGTCGTGGGGGCGAGTTCAACGCAGATACGCAGTATTTT

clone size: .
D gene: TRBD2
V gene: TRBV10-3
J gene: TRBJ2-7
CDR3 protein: CAIGGGLTSVDDEQYF
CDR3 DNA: TGTGCCATCGGGGGGGGACTTACTAGCGTCGACGACGAGCAGTACTTC

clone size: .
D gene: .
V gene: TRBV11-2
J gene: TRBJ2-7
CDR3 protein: CASSVQVYEQYF
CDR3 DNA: TGTGCCAGCAGCGTACAGGTTTACGAGCAGTACTTC

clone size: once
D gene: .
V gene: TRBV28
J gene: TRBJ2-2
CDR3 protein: CASRGPGDTGELFF
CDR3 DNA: TGTGCCAGCAGGGGGCCAGGGGACACCGGGGAGCTGTTTTTT

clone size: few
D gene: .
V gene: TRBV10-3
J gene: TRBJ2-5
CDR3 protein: CAIREAGGKETQYF
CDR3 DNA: TGTGCCATACGAGAGGCTGGGGGCAAAGAGACCCAGTACTTC

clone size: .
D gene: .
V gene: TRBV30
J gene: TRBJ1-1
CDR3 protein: CAWSTSVTEAFF
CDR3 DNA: TGTGCCTGGAGTACCTCAGTAACTGAAGCTTTCTTT

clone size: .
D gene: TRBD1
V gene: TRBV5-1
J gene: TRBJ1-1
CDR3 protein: CASSGTALGNTEAFF
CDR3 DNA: TGCGCCAGCTCAGGGACAGCTTTAGGGAACACTGAAGCTTTCTTT

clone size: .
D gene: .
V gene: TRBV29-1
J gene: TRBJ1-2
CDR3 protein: CSVENIRNYGYTF
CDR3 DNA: TGCAGCGTTGAAAACATCAGAAACTATGGCTACACCTTC

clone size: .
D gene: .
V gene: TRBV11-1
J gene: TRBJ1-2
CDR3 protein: CASSQAGRLYGYTF
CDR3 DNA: TGTGCCAGCAGCCAGGCGGGCAGGCTCTATGGCTACACCTTC

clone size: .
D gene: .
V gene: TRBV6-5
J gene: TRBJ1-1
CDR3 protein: CASSYRGFTEAFF
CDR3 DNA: TGTGCCAGCAGTTACCGGGGGTTTACTGAAGCTTTCTTT

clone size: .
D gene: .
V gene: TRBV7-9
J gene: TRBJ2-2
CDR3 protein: CASRTGGELFF
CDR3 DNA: TGTGCCAGCAGGACGGGAGGGGAGCTGTTTTTT

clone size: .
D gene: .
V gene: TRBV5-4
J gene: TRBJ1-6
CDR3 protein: CASSLLGVTPLHF
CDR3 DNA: TGTGCCAGCAGCTTGTTAGGGGTAACACCCCTCCACTTT

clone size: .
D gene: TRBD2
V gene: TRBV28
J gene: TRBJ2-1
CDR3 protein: CASSSTSGGRSRQFF
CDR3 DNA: TGTGCCAGCAGCTCCACTAGCGGGGGCCGGAGTAGGCAGTTCTTC

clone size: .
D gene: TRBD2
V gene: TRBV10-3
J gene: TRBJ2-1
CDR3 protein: CAIGRLAGADNEQFF
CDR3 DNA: TGTGCCATCGGACGCCTAGCGGGAGCCGACAATGAGCAGTTCTTC